This TCR beta chain derives from a study of technical replicates of blood from several donors. Germline CDR1 MNHEY, CDR2 SVGAGI. The CDR3 loop spans 15 amino acids. The junction had 4 bases not matched to a gene; V was cut back by 6 bases and J by 3 bases. TCRdb's copy holds only in-frame clones and misses some; the assay was immunoSEQ multiplex PCR. The sample lists tens of thousands of clones; around 87% were seen once. This sequence joins TRBV6-5 and TRBJ2-1, with TRBD2 identical over 11 bases. The sequenced material came from PBMCs. This sequence was found in a human donor in good health. Some clones in this sample may be carry-over from other donors' samples. The CDR3 spells CASSQTSGSYNEQFF. In DNA, the CDR3 is TGTGCCAGCAGCCAAACTAGCGGGAGCTACAATGAGCAGTTCTTC.